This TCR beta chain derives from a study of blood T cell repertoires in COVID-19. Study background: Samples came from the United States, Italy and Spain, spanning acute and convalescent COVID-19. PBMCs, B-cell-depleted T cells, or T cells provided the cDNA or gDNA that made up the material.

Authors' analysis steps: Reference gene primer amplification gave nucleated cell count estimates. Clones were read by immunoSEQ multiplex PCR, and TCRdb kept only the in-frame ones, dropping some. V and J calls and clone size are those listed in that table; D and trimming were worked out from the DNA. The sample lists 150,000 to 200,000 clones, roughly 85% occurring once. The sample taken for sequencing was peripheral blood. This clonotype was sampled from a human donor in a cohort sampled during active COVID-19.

The DNA of the CDR3 is TGTGCCAGCTCACAAGACAGGGACCCCTCTGGAAACACCATATATTTT. Translating it yields CASSQDRDPSGNTIYF. The chain combines TRBV18 with TRBJ1-3, with 7 positions matching TRBD1. The V segment lost 4 bases and the J segment 0 bases; nucleotides outside the gene matches: 6. CDR3 length: 16 amino acids. Germline V gene sequence: CDR1 KGHSH, CDR2 LQKENI.